Given below is one T cell receptor (beta chain) in context. Its antigen is unidentified. As for time point: patch test 1, 2 weeks after DPC sensitization. Stated treatment: therapeutic diphenylcyclopropenone sensitization with weekly scalp DPC. This sample is part of a study of human T cells and chemical hapten exposure. Study outcomes and limitations: Healthy individuals' immune responses may differ from those of donors, who had alopecia.

The library tagged individual cDNA molecules with unique molecular identifiers. TCRdb reprocessed the RACE reads with MiXCR, giving one entry per CDR3 protein. Of some 81,000 distinct CDR3 sequences in the sample, about 7.5% were seen once. The CDR3 is 15 amino acids. With 6 bases removed from V and 4 bases from J, the gap between germline ends came to 18 bases. Germline CDR1 and CDR2: KGHSH and LQKENI. The source material was whole blood, sampled in connection with sensitization to the hapten diphenylcyclopropenone (DPC). The source of this sequence is a woman aged 25-40 years with alopecia areata. Some clones in this sample may be carry-over from other donors' samples. V is TRBV18 and J is TRBJ1-1, with a weak D call TRBD1 (5 bases). CDR3 region: CASSLKGKLATEAFF. CDR3 bases: TGTGCCAGCTCGCTCAAGGGGAAGTTAGCCACTGAAGCTTTCTTT.